This T cell receptor (beta chain) was retrieved from a study of blood T cell repertoires in COVID-19. Study-wide background: Donors in the United States, Italy and Spain gave samples during acute or convalescent COVID-19. T cells, B-cell-depleted T cells, or PBMCs supplied cDNA or gDNA.

The CDR3 extends over 17 amino acids. V was pared by 3 bases and J by 0 bases, with 8 bases of the junction left unmatched. Germline V gene data show CDR1 as LGHDT and CDR2 as YNNKEL (reference sequence). Original processing methods: Amplification with reference gene primers provided the estimates of nucleated cell counts. The protocol was immunoSEQ multiplex PCR, while the TCRdb copy is restricted to in-frame clones and leaves out a portion. D and trimming were read from the DNA, whereas the V and J calls and clone size are those reported in that table. The sample contains 95,000 or so clones, 80% to 90% of which appear only once.

The source of this sequence is a human donor in a cohort sampled during active COVID-19. The sample was peripheral blood. This rearrangement joins TRBV3-1 (or the pseudogene TRBV3-2) to TRBJ1-1, with 9 bases lining up with TRBD1. The CDR3 here is CASSQVPGQGLNTEAFF. The DNA for the CDR3 is TGTGCCAGCAGCCAGGTACCGGGACAGGGTCTGAACACTGAAGCTTTCTTT.